These 20 T cell receptor beta chains share one sample of origin, sequenced in a study of cytomegalovirus exposure and HLA in healthy donors. 13 Jbeta primers and 60 Vbeta primers were used for the PCR. Sequenced by immunoSEQ multiplex PCR; TCRdb stores in-frame clones only, minus some. The table records about 140,000 clones, around 80% of them present only once. The sample was PBMCs. The source of these receptors is a man aged 25-40 years in good health and CMV-seronegative.

This clone was observed a few times. The gene calls are TRBV4-2 and TRBJ1-5; unclear D gene. The CDR3 has 18 residues. V was trimmed by 4 bases and J by 1 base, leaving 20 bases between them. Germline CDR1 is LGHNA and CDR2 is YNFKEQ. The CDR3 DNA is TGTGCCAGCAGCCCCGGACTTATAAGGAGGAGGAGCAATCAGCCCCAGCATTTT. This translates into CASSPGLIRRRSNQPQHF.

The gene calls are TRBV5-4 and TRBJ2-3; D possibly corresponds to TRBD1 (5 bases). CDR1 and CDR2 from the germline V gene are SGHNT and YYREEE (reference sequence). The V and J ends lost 4 bases and 4 bases respectively, with 19 bases between them. The CDR3 covers 16 residues. This CDR3 is CASSPASGLWADTQYF. CDR3 DNA: TGTGCCAGCAGCCCTGCGTCAGGGCTCTGGGCAGATACGCAGTATTTT.

This chain links TRBV28 with TRBJ2-7; 8 nucleotides align to TRBD1. Germline values: CDR1 MDHEN, CDR2 SYDVKM. The CDR3 runs to 14 residues. The ends lost 4 bases at V and 9 bases at J; junction bases unmatched: 11. This CDR3 reads CASSSGTGQLWQYF. CDR3 bases: TGTGCCAGCAGTTCCGGGACAGGACAATTGTGGCAGTACTTC. The variable domain in full, with the rest retrieved from reference TRBV28 and TRBJ2-7, is DVKVTQSSRYLVKRTGEKVFLECVQDMDHENMFWYRQDPGLGLRLIYFSYDVKMKEKGDIPEGYSVSREKKERFSLILESASTNQTSMYLCASSSGTGQLWQYFGPGTRLTVT.

This clone appeared a few times. The V call is TRBV19, the J call TRBJ2-3; no clear D gene. The CDR3 sequence is 13 residues long. CDR1 and CDR2 from the germline V gene are LNHDA and SQIVND (reference sequence). V was cut by 5 bases and J by 3 bases, with 9 bases left in between. The CDR3 protein is CASSRVGTDTQYF. The CDR3, as DNA: TGTGCCAGTAGTCGGGTGGGTACAGATACGCAGTATTTT.

The table lists this clone with a few counts. The V and J genes are TRBV11-2 and TRBJ2-1, with 7 bases that match TRBD2. This CDR3 is built from 16 residues. V shed 5 bases, J shed 5 bases, and the junction held 12 bases outside the gene matches. The V gene's germline CDR1 is SGHAT and CDR2 FQNNGV. The CDR3 region has the DNA TGTGCCAGCAGCACAAGAACCCGGGACTATAACAATGAGCAGTTCTTC. As protein: CASSTRTRDYNNEQFF.

The V call is TRBV5-4, the J call TRBJ2-5, with a possible D match to TRBD2 (6 bases). From germline, CDR1 is SGHNT and CDR2 YYREEE (reference sequence). V lost 0 bases and J 5 bases, leaving 8 bases between the germline ends. The CDR3 runs to 13 residues. CDR3 DNA: TGTGCCAGCAGCTTGGTGGGGGGTGAGACCCAGTACTTC. This translates into CASSLVGGETQYF.

The rearrangement joins TRBV19 to TRBJ2-3; 12 bases map to TRBD2. CDR3 length: 13 residues. The germline gives CDR1 LNHDA, CDR2 SQIVND (reference sequence). The V and J ends lost 6 bases and 6 bases, in that order; junction bases with no gene match: 1. The chain's CDR3 is CASRGLAGDTQYF. CDR3 DNA sequence: TGTGCCAGTAGAGGACTAGCGGGGGATACGCAGTATTTT.

This clone has only a few counts. The chain's CDR3 is CASSLRGQNYADTQYF. CDR3 bases: TGCGCCAGCAGCTTGAGAGGCCAGAACTACGCAGATACGCAGTATTTT. The chain couples TRBV5-1 to TRBJ2-3, with D unresolved. The CDR3 has 16 residues. Trimming removed 1 base at V and 4 bases at J, with 16 bases between. Per the germline V gene, CDR1 is SGHRS and CDR2 is YFSETQ. The full variable domain, completed using reference TRBV5-1 and TRBJ2-3, is KAGVTQTPRYLIKTRGQQVTLSCSPISGHRSVSWYQQTPGQGLQFLFEYFSETQRNKGNFPGRFSGRQFSNSRSEMNVSTLELGDSALYLCASSLRGQNYADTQYFGPGTRLTVL.

The chain combines TRBV30 with TRBJ1-5; 10 nucleotides align to TRBD1. The CDR3 runs 14 residues. The J segment lost 6 bases and the V segment lost 5 bases, leaving 7 bases of the junction unmatched. In germline, CDR1 is GTSNPN, CDR2 SVGIG (reference sequence). CDR3 residues: CAWAGTGDFQPQHF. For the CDR3, the DNA is TGTGCCTGGGCCGGGACAGGGGATTTTCAGCCCCAGCATTTT.

V and J are TRBV4-1 and TRBJ2-2, with D perhaps TRBD2 (5 bases). CDR1 and CDR2 (germline): MGHRA, YSYEKL. Trimming shortened V by 7 bases and J by 0 bases, and 12 bases separated the two germline ends. This CDR3 has 15 amino acids. The DNA for the CDR3 is TGCGCCAGCAAACGCGGGCAGACGAACACCGGGGAGCTGTTTTTT. Protein sequence: CASKRGQTNTGELFF.

The genes are TRBV5-6 and TRBJ2-1, with D possibly matching TRBD1 (6 bases). Trimming took off 0 bases at V and 8 bases at J, with 15 bases between the two ends. Germline loops: CDR1 SGHDT, CDR2 YYEEEE. This CDR3 region has 15 residues. The chain's CDR3 is CASSLGQERTHEQFF. For the CDR3, the DNA is TGTGCCAGCAGCTTGGGACAGGAGCGGACCCATGAGCAGTTCTTC.

The genes are TRBV18 and TRBJ2-1; D is unclear. V was pared by 1 base and J by 0 bases, with 10 bases between. This CDR3 is built from 16 residues. CDR1 is KGHSH, CDR2 LQKENI, per germline. The CDR3 coding sequence is TGTGCCAGCTCACCACGTCCAGAACCCTCCTACAATGAGCAGTTCTTC. It codes for CASSPRPEPSYNEQFF.

This sequence joins TRBV5-1 and TRBJ2-4, with D tentatively TRBD1 (6 bases). Trimming pared 4 bases from V and 6 bases from J, leaving 14 bases between. This CDR3 spans 14 amino acids. Germline-derived CDR1 and CDR2 are SGHRS and YFSETQ. CDR3: CASSRAGGGNIQYF. DNA for the CDR3: TGCGCCAGCAGCAGGGCTGGGGGCGGAAACATTCAGTACTTC.

The rearrangement uses TRBV4-1 and TRBJ2-1; 10 bases map to TRBD1. The CDR3 has 16 amino acids. V lost 0 bases, J lost 6 bases, and 5 bases stayed unmatched. Germline CDR1 and CDR2: MGHRA and YSYEKL. The CDR3 DNA follows: TGCGCCAGCAGCCAAGATGTGGGACAGGGGACCAATGAGCAGTTCTTC. It translates to CASSQDVGQGTNEQFF.

V is TRBV27 and J is TRBJ2-1, with 8 bases aligning to TRBD1. The CDR3 has 14 amino acids. The germline V gene encodes CDR1 MNHEY and CDR2 SMNVEV (reference sequence). The junction had 2 bases not matched to a gene; V was cut back by 6 bases and J by 1 base. The CDR3: CASRTGGSYNEQFF. Written as DNA, the CDR3 is TGTGCCAGCAGAACAGGGGGATCCTACAATGAGCAGTTCTTC.

The chain combines TRBV19 with TRBJ1-5, with 9 bases lining up with TRBD1. The V gene's germline CDR1 is LNHDA and CDR2 SQIVND (reference sequence). The CDR3 runs 16 residues. V was pared by 5 bases and J by 4 bases, with 9 bases of the junction left unmatched. CDR3 sequence: CASSVTGGAGNQPQHF. The CDR3 nucleotides read TGTGCCAGTAGTGTTACAGGGGGCGCAGGGAATCAGCCCCAGCATTTT.

This chain uses TRBV2 with TRBJ1-4; no definite D call. The CDR3 has 14 amino acids. Germline V CDR1 and CDR2: SNHLY, FYNNEI. V dropped 2 bases and J dropped 3 bases, with 7 bases sitting between them. In nucleotides, the CDR3 is TGTGCCAGCAGTGAACAGGACTCTAATGAAAAACTGTTTTTT. Protein sequence: CASSEQDSNEKLFF.

V and J are TRBV27 and TRBJ1-6; D remains ambiguous. V lost 7 bases and J 10 bases, leaving 14 bases between the germline ends. The CDR3 sequence is 13 residues long. Germline V gives CDR1 MNHEY, CDR2 SMNVEV (reference sequence). The CDR3 protein is CASTSRGESPLHF. DNA of the CDR3: TGTGCCAGCACCTCCCGAGGTGAATCACCCCTCCACTTT.

The CDR3 loop reads CASSQGSQGAGNQPQHF. The CDR3, as DNA: TGCGCCAGCAGCCAAGGGAGTCAGGGGGCTGGTAATCAGCCCCAGCATTTT. V gene TRBV4-1 combines with J gene TRBJ1-5, with 8 bases that match TRBD1. Germline lookup yields CDR1 MGHRA and CDR2 YSYEKL. With 1 base clipped from V and 4 bases from J, the junction kept 9 bases outside the gene matches. The CDR3 has 17 residues.

The chain has TRBV2 and TRBJ1-5; tentatively, D is TRBD1 (6 bases). This CDR3 region has 16 residues. Germline lookup yields CDR1 SNHLY and CDR2 FYNNEI. The germline V and J ends were trimmed by 3 bases and 5 bases, with 17 bases remaining between them. The CDR3 here is CASSDSPAGVYQPQHF. In DNA form, the CDR3 reads TGTGCCAGCAGTGACTCTCCGGCAGGGGTTTATCAGCCCCAGCATTTT.